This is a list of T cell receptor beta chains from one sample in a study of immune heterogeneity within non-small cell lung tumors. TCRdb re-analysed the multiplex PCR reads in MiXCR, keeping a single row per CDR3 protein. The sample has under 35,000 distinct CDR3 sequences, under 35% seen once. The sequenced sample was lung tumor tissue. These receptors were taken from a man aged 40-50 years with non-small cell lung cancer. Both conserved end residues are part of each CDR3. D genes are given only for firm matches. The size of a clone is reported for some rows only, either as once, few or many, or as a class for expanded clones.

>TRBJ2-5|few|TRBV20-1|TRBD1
CSASPRGRRETQYF
TGCAGTGCTAGTCCCAGGGGGCGAAGGGAGACCCAGTACTTC
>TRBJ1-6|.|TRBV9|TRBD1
CASTRGDRGLGSPLHF
TGTGCCAGCACCAGGGGGGACAGGGGGTTAGGGTCACCCCTCCACTTT
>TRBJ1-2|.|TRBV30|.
CAWSVGQGRSYRYTF
TGTGCCTGGAGTGTCGGCCAGGGTCGCAGCTATCGCTACACCTTC
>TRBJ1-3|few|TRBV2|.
CASSEARFSGNTIYF
TGTGCCAGCAGTGAAGCCAGGTTCTCTGGAAACACCATATATTTT
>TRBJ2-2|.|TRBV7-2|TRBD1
CASSYRTDRATGELFF
TGTGCCAGCAGCTACCGTACGGACAGGGCAACCGGGGAGCTGTTTTTT
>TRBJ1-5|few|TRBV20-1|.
CSARGDNLNQPQHF
TGCAGTGCTAGAGGAGATAACTTAAATCAGCCCCAGCATTTT
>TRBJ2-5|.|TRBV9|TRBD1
CASSISGTGYQETQYF
TGTGCCAGCAGTATTTCCGGGACAGGGTACCAAGAGACCCAGTACTTC
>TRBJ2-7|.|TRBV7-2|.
CASNSRAGSGYEQYF
TGTGCCAGCAACTCCCGGGCAGGTAGTGGGTACGAGCAGTACTTC
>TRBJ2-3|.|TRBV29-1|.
CSVEGVASGFTDTQYF
TGCAGCGTTGAGGGGGTGGCATCGGGGTTTACAGATACGCAGTATTTT
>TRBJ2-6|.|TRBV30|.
CAWTLSGANVLTF
TGTGCCTGGACCCTTTCTGGGGCCAACGTCCTGACTTTC
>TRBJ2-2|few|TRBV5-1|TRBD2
CASSLSTSGFLELFF
TGCGCCAGCAGCTTGAGTACTAGCGGCTTTTTAGAGCTGTTTTTT
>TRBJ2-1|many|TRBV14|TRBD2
CASSLDSGGLAGGGGEQFF
TGTGCCAGCAGTCTAGACTCCGGAGGACTAGCGGGGGGAGGTGGTGAGCAGTTCTTC
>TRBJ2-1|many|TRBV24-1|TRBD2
CATSDRRDYSYNEQFF
TGTGCCACCAGTGATCGCCGGGACTACTCCTACAATGAGCAGTTCTTC
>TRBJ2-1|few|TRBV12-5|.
CASGLFSSSEQFF
TGTGCTAGTGGTTTGTTCTCTAGCTCTGAGCAGTTCTTC
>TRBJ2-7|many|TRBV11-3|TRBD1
CASSLTGTGGYEQYF
TGTGCCAGCAGCCTCACCGGGACAGGGGGTTACGAGCAGTACTTC
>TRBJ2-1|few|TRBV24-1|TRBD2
CATSDRVAGGYYNEQFF
TGTGCCACCAGTGATAGGGTGGCGGGAGGCTACTACAATGAGCAGTTCTTC
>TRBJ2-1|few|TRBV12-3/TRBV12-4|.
CASSSISGRDEQFF
TGTGCCAGCAGTTCGATTTCGGGTAGGGATGAGCAGTTCTTC
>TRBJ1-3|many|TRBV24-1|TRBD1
CATGTGPGNTIYF
TGTGCCACCGGGACAGGGCCTGGAAACACCATATATTTT
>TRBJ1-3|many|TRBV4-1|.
CASSQEGTRGNTIYF
TGCGCCAGCAGCCAAGAAGGGACAAGAGGAAACACCATATATTTT
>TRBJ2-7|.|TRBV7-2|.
CASSARVTYEQYF
TGTGCCAGCAGCGCCCGGGTCACCTACGAGCAGTACTTC
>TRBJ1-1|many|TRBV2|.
CASITQMNTEAFF
TGTGCCAGCATCACGCAGATGAACACTGAAGCTTTCTTT
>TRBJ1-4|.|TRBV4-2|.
CASSQPGKVNEKLFF
TGTGCCAGCAGCCAACCCGGGAAAGTCAATGAAAAACTGTTTTTT
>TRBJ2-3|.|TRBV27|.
CASSLHITDTQYF
TGTGCCAGCAGTTTACATATCACAGATACGCAGTATTTT